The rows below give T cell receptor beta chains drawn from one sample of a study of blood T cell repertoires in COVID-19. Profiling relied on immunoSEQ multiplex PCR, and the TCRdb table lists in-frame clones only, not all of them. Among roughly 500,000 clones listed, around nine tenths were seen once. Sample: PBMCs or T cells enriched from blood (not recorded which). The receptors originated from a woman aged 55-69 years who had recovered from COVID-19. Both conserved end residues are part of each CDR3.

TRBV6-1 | CASSEDLRYDFYGYTF
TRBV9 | CASRRTDSYTEPQHF
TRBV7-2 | CASSSRWTGGYVFF
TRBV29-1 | CSVGDRGNTIYF
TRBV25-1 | CASTVSYNSPLHF
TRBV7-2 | CASSLRRDTEAFF
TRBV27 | CASSHDRVRGTEAFF
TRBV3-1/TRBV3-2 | CASSQTDRAGEQYF
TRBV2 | CASSVQGIENSPLHF
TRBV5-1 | CASSFFGVQETQYF
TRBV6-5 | CASRAGMGYGYTF